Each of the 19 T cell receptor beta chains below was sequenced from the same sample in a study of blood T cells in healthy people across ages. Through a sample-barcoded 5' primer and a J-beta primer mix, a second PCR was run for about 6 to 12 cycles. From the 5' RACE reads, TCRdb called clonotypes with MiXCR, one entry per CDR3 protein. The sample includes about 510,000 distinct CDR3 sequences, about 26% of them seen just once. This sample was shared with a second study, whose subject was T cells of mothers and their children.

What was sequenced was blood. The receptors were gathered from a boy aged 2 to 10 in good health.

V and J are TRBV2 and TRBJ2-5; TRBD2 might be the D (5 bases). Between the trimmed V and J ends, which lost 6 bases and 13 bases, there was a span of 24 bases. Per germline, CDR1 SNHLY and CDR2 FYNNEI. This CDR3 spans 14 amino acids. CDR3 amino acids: CASRGDLGADERYF. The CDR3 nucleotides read TGTGCCAGCAGGGGAGACTTGGGCGCGGACGAGCGGTACTTC.

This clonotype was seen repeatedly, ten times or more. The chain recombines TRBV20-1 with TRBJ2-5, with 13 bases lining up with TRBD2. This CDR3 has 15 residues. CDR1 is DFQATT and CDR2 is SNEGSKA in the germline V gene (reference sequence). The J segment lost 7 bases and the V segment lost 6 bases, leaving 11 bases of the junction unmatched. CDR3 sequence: CSARTSGRISGTQYF. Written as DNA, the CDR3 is TGCAGTGCCAGGACTAGCGGGAGAATTTCTGGGACCCAGTACTTC.

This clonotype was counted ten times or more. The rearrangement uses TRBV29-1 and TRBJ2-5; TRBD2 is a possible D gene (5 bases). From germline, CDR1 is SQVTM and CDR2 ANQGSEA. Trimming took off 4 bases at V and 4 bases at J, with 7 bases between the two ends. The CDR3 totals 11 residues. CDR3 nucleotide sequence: TGCAGCGTTGCGGCGGGAGAGACCCAGTACTTC. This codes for CSVAAGETQYF.

The CDR3 coding sequence is TGTGCCAGCAGCCAAGCCCTTACTCAAACCTACGAGCAGTACTTC. It is translated as CASSQALTQTYEQYF. The V and J genes are TRBV4-2 and TRBJ2-7, with D unclear. Trimming cost V 1 base and J 2 bases, with 12 bases left between them. This CDR3 has 15 amino acids. Germline V CDR1 and CDR2: LGHNA, YNFKEQ.

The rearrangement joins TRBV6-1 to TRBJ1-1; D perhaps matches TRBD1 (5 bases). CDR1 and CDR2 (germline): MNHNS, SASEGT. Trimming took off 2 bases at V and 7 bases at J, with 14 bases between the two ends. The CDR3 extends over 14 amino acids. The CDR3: CASSESGARIEAFF. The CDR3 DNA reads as TGTGCCAGCAGTGAAAGTGGGGCGAGGATTGAAGCTTTCTTT.

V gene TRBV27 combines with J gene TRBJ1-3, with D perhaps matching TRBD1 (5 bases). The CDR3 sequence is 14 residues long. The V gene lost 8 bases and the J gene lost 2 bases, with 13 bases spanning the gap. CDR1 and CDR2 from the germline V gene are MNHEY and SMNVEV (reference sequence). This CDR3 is CASAPGGAGNTIYF. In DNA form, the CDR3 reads TGTGCCAGCGCCCCCGGGGGAGCTGGAAACACCATATATTTT.

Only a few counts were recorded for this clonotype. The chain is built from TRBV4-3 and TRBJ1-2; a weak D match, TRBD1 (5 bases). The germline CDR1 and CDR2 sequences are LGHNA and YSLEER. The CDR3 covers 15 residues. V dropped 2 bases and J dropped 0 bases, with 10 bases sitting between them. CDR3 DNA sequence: TGCGCCAGCAGCCAATCGACAGAAGCTAACTATGGCTACACCTTC. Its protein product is CASSQSTEANYGYTF.

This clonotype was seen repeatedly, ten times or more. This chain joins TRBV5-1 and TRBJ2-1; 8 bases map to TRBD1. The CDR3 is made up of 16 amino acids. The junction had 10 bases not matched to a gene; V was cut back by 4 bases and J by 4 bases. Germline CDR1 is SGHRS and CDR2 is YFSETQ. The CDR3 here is CASSPTTGASYNEQFF. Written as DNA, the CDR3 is TGCGCCAGCAGCCCTACGACAGGGGCCTCGTACAATGAGCAGTTCTTC.

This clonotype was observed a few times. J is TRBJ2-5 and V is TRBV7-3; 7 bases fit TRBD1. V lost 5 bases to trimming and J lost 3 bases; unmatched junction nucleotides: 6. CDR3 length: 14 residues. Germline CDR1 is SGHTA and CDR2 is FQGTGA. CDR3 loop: CASSPSTGKETQYF. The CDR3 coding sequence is TGTGCCAGCAGCCCCTCGACAGGGAAAGAGACCCAGTACTTC.

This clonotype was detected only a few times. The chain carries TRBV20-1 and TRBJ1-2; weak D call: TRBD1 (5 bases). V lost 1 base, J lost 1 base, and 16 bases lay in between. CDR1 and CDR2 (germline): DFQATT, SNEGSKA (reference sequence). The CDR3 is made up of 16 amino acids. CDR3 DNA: TGCAGTGCTAGAGCTTTTGGGACGGACGTTAACTATGGCTACACCTTC. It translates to CSARAFGTDVNYGYTF.

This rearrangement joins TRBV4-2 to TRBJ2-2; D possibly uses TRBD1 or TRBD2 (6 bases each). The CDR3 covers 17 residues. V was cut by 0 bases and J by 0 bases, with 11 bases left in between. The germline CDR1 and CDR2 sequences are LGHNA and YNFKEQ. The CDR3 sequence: CASSQDRGTSNTGELFF. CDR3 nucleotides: TGTGCCAGCAGCCAAGATCGGGGGACATCGAACACCGGGGAGCTGTTTTTT.

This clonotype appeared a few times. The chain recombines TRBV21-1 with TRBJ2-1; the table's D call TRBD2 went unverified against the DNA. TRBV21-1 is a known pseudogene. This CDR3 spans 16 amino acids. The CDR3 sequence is CASSKDGAPTCNEQFF. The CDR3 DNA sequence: TGTGCCAGCAGCAAAGATGGGGCCCCTACCTGCAATGAGCAGTTCTTC.

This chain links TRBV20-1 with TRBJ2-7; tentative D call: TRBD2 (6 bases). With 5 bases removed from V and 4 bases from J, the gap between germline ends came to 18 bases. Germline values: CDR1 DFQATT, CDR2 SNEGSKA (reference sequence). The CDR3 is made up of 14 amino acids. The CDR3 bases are TGCAGTGCTGGCCGGGCGGGGACGGGATACGAGCAGTACTTC. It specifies CSAGRAGTGYEQYF.

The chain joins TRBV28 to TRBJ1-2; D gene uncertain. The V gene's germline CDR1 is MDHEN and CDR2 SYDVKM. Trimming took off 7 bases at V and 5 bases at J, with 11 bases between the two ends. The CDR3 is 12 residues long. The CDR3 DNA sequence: TGTGCCAGCAACGGGCAGGTATATGGCTACACCTTC. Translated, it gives CASNGQVYGYTF.

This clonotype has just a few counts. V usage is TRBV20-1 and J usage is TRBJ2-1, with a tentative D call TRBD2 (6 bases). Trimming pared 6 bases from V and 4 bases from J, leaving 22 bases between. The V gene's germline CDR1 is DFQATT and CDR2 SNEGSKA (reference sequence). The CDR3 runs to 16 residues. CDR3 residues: CSAPRSGTGSYNEQFF. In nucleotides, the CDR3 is TGCAGTGCACCCCGATCCGGGACTGGGAGTTACAATGAGCAGTTCTTC.

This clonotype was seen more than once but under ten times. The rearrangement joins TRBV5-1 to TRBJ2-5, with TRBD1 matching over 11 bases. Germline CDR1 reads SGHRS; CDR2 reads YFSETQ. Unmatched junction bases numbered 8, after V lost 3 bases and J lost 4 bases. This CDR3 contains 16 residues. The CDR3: CASSSLVDRGRETQYF. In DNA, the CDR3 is TGCGCCAGCAGCTCACTAGTGGACAGGGGGCGAGAGACCCAGTACTTC. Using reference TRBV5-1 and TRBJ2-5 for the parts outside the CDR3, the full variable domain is KAGVTQTPRYLIKTRGQQVTLSCSPISGHRSVSWYQQTPGQGLQFLFEYFSETQRNKGNFPGRFSGRQFSNSRSEMNVSTLELGDSALYLCASSSLVDRGRETQYFGPGTRLLVL.

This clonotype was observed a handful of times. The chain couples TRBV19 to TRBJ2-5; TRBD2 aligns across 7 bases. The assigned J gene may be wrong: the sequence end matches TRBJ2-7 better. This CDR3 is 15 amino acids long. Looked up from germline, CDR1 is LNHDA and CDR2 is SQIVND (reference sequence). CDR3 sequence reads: CASSISGGSHYEQYF. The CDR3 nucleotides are TGTGCCAGTAGTATTTCTGGCGGGAGTCACTACGAGCAGTACTTC.

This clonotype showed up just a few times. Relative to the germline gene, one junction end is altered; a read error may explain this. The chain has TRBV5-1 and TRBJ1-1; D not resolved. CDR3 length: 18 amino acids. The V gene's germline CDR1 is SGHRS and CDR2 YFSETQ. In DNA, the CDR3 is TGCGCCAGCAACTTGGACCCGAATGACTATAATACGAACACTGAAGCTTTCTTT. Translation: CASNLDPNDYNTNTEAFF.

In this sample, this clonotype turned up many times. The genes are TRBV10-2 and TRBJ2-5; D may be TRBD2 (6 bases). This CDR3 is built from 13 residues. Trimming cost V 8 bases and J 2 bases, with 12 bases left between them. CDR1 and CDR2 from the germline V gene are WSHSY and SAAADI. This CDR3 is CASAEGPQETQYF. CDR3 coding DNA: TGCGCCAGCGCGGAGGGGCCACAAGAGACCCAGTACTTC.